This TCR beta chain was captured in a study of memory CD4+ T cells and cytomegalovirus serostatus. Libraries were prepared by immunoSEQ multiplex PCR; TCRdb keeps only in-frame clonotypes and omits some of them. The repertoire holds 61,000 or so clones, with around 81% as singletons. Germline-derived CDR1 and CDR2 are SGHTA and FQGNSA. Trimming cost V 2 bases and J 6 bases; bases outside gene matches: 4. The length of the CDR3 is 14 residues. The sort gate was single viable CD3+CD4+CD8-CD45RO+ cells for memory CD4+ T cells. This sequence joins TRBV7-2 and TRBJ2-1, with 7 positions matching TRBD1. The sequenced sample was memory CD4+ T cells from blood. The receptor was isolated from an adult in good health and CMV-seronegative. Some clones in this sample may be carry-over from other donors' samples. This chain's CDR3 is CASSLRDRTNEQFF. The CDR3 DNA reads TGTGCCAGCAGCTTACGGGACAGAACCAATGAGCAGTTCTTC.